This T cell receptor (beta chain) originates from a study of cytomegalovirus exposure and HLA in healthy donors (dated by TCRdb to the late 2010s). For the wider study: According to an earlier analysis of 587 of the donors, about 179 million T cells yielded over 100 million unique TCR beta sequences and less than 300 Gb of sequence data. An early release covering over 500 HLA-typed donors comprised approximately 290 gigabases of sequencing data and 65 million to 100 million unique TCR sequences. Among the roughly 430 genotyped donors, approximately 81% belonged to the genetic ancestry cluster associated with self-reported Caucasian donors. The study aimed to test whether cataloging public T cell receptors could reveal signatures of past pathogen exposure. Using immunosequencing, the study profiled T cell repertoires from 550 to 750 subjects and related those repertoires to cytomegalovirus serostatus. A separate validation cohort of roughly 110 different subjects was used in addition to the approximately 610-subject first cohort. High-throughput TCR immunosequencing, statistical association of individual TCRs with disease status, and machine learning were combined to predict cytomegalovirus infection status. In a later analysis, previously published TCR beta repertoires from more than 500 donors were re-analyzed and high-resolution HLA genotyping was added so that TCR occurrence patterns could be studied. Rather than using new phenotypic data, the later analysis identified candidate immune exposures from TCR beta sequences and from how often those sequences occurred across donors. In an earlier analysis of roughly 600 of the donors, high-throughput TCR beta sequencing was used to judge whether each TCR beta V gene segment behaved as functional or pseudogenic. Alongside the repertoire data, information on donor age, sex, ethnicity and CMV serostatus was compiled. A later genetic analysis used genome-wide SNP genotypes for about three fifths of the 666 donors, treating that subset as a discovery cohort. All discovery cohort repertoires had been generated on a single sequencing platform. HLA typing covered class I and class II loci at four-digit resolution. Typing coverage varied by locus: roughly 620-640 donors for A, B, C, DRB1 and DQB1; about 520 for DQA1; about 590 for DPA1; 450 to 480 for DPB1. A handful of DR-DQ haplotypes were handled as single units for association and clustering because linkage in the cohort was strong. Across around 400 genotyped donors of the cohort, an average of approximately 240,000 unique TCR beta nucleotide sequences per donor were sequenced, and about a sixth of those sequences were non-productive.

The method behind the library was the immunoSEQ multiplex PCR assay. A mixture of 60 forward primers for TCR Vbeta segments and 13 reverse primers for TCR Jbeta segments was used in the multiplex PCR. The CDR3 region of rearranged TCR beta genes was amplified from genomic DNA by a multiplex PCR assay. The amplified TCR beta libraries were sequenced on the Illumina HiSeq System as 87-base-pair reads. Per the source publication's procedure: In a later analysis, tens of millions of unique TCR beta chains were counted across the roughly 610 repertoires, and roughly 10 million of these chains were shared by at least two donors. To remove PCR and sequencing errors, raw reads were error-corrected and collapsed into unique sequences using a nearest-neighbor algorithm that merged closely related sequences. CDR3 sequences were aligned to IMGT reference sequences to assign V, D and J gene segments. For a sequence to be retained, a match of at least six nucleotides was required to both a V gene segment and a J gene segment. A rearrangement was called productive if the CDR3 had no stop codons and remained in frame with V and J, and every other rearrangement was called non-productive. Following IMGT convention, CDR3 was defined as the stretch from the second conserved V-encoded cysteine to the conserved J-encoded phenylalanine. The earlier analysis of more than 450 of the donors excluded sequences that lacked an unambiguous match to a single V gene segment. An earlier analysis of a few hundred of the donors classified V segments as functional when productive rearrangements were above 56.7% and as segregating when the standard deviation between donors was above 5%. A statistical classification framework was built for diagnosing cytomegalovirus status from the catalog of TCR beta chain sequences. V and J gene assignment, in a later analysis, came from comparing TCR nucleotide sequences with IMGT/GENE-DB human TR gene sequences. In a later analysis, CDR3 sequences and most-parsimonious VDJ recombination scenarios were assigned using the TCRdist pipeline. In a later analysis, each TCR beta chain was defined by its CDR3 amino acid sequence together with its V-gene family, and reads lacking a unique V-gene family were excluded. A later analysis removed 592 highly shared, low-generation-probability nucleotide sequences to deal with suspected cross-contamination and a sequencing artifact. In a later analysis, a clonal expansion index for each public chain was calculated from normalized within-repertoire ranks of inferred template counts. In a later analysis, generation probabilities were computed using a VDJ recombination model fitted to out-of-frame rearrangements, and the results were checked against IGoR. In a later analysis, TCR-TCR, TCR-HLA and TCR-CMV co-occurrence was scored with hypergeometric tests, and a repertoire-size bias correction was applied to TCR pairs. In a later analysis, false discovery rates were estimated by permuting HLA or CMV assignments 20 times. In a later analysis, co-occurring TCRs were grouped using DBSCAN, and TCRdist sequence similarity was added for clustering within HLA-allele-positive subsets. For co-occurrence clustering, repertoires with fewer than 30,000 or more than 120,000 public chains were excluded, along with roughly 5 repertoires with anomalous nucleotide sharing. TCRdb's version of the immuneACCESS table is confined to in-frame rearrangements and falls short of the full clone set. An unresolved V gene accounts for under half of the shortfall where checked; the remainder is of unknown origin. That table is the source of V, J and clone size, and D and trimming were worked out from the DNA. This sample has some 140,000 clones in its table, and less than 80% of those were observed once. Jointly, the top ten make up around 2.3% of the sample.

The cohort consisted of more than 650 healthy bone marrow donors. At the time of sampling, all cohort members were nominally healthy, though unrecorded immune exposures were likely present. The donor was CMV seronegative and belonged to the group of more than 300 seronegative cohort members. Each donor provided a peripheral blood sample, and peripheral blood mononuclear cells were used for TCR beta sequencing. Genomic DNA was extracted from the blood cell samples with the Qiagen DNeasy Blood Extraction Kit. On the study overall, not on this receptor specifically: According to a later analysis, parvovirus B19, influenza, CMV and Epstein-Barr virus appeared linked to several top co-occurrence clusters. A total of some 180 TCR beta chains were listed by the study as associated with cytomegalovirus. This cohort had only TCR beta chains sequenced, and the lack of alpha or paired-chain data limited which features could be detected. For the cohort, immune exposure information was limited to CMV serostatus. Because counts were too low, about 18 rarely observed V segments, including chromosome 9 orphons, were excluded from the earlier analysis of 500 to 700 of the donors. Because HLA typing was unavailable for some donors at each locus, only the typed subset was used in association tests. In both the original and validation cohorts, the classifier was reported to diagnose cytomegalovirus status with high specificity and sensitivity. A further reported finding was that TCR beta sequences accurately predicted the HLA-A and HLA-B alleles for most subjects in the first cohort. Presence/absence analyses assumed roughly uniform sequencing depth across donors, an assumption that may not hold. In an earlier analysis of about 600 of the donors, most TCR beta V segments appeared in productive rearrangements about 87% or about 30% of the time, broadly matching IMGT annotations. Linkage disequilibrium might explain the correlated functional status among segregating V segments, but an unknown experimental factor could not be excluded. Most TCR sequences were seen in very few donors, while some public TCRs were found in many individuals. V-gene and J-gene trimming of TCR beta chains was associated with a missense DCLRE1C variant in a later genetic analysis, and the association was replicated in an independent cohort. In vitro tests confirmed that a few of the cytomegalovirus-associated TCR beta chains recognize cytomegalovirus antigens. According to a later genetic analysis, donors in an Asian-associated ancestry cluster had fewer N-insertions in productive TCRs than the approximately 690-donor mean. Assigning TCR associations to individual alleles was difficult when HLA alleles, especially DR and DQ, strongly co-occurred. A later analysis found that TCR association rates varied across HLA loci, with DRB1 alleles showing the most associated TCRs and HLA-C alleles the fewest. Compared with equally common non-associated chains, HLA-associated TCR beta chains in a later analysis were more clonally expanded and had lower generation probabilities. A later analysis found that most CMV-associated TCR beta chains appeared HLA-restricted, with HLA associations seemingly driven largely by CMV exposure. In a later analysis, some 18,000 TCR beta sequences were associated with specific HLA alleles at a false discovery rate of 0.05. The authors suggested that the approach could potentially be generalized to other disease states and immunological phenotypes. A cluster of highly shared sequence variants was judged likely to be a technical artifact of the sequencing pipeline. The 87-base-pair reads could not distinguish some IMGT-functional V segments, including TRBV6-2 and TRBV6-3, so those segments were excluded.

The germline V gene gives CDR1 as SGHRS and CDR2 as YFSETQ. The CDR3, from cysteine to phenylalanine, totals 13 residues. The kept DNA is CDR3 alone, 39 bases in frame from the first base. Relative to germline, V is 3 bases shorter and J is 5 bases shorter, with 11 bases between their ends. Remarks on this clone: It lacks a known antigen. No base-level quality is on record; no much larger clone is a single base apart.

Recombination joined TRBV5-1 with TRBJ1-1, with TRBD1 tentatively as D gene (5 bases match). This TCR derives from a young man in good health and CMV-seronegative. Sequenced input: PBMCs. The CDR3 protein: CASSWDGGTEAFF. The bases read TGCGCCAGCAGCTGGGACGGGGGGACTGAAGCTTTCTTT.